This TCR beta chain was identified during a study of blood T cell repertoires in COVID-19. Study at large: COVID-19 samples collected from the United States, Italy and Spain covered acute and convalescent phases.

Germline CDR1 and CDR2: ENHRY and SYGVKD. This CDR3 is 14 amino acids long. The V gene lost 6 bases and the J gene lost 2 bases, with 14 bases spanning the gap. Original methodology: Estimation of nucleated cell counts was performed using reference gene primer amplification. Using immunoSEQ multiplex PCR, the repertoire was profiled, and TCRdb retains in-frame clones only, with some absent. The V and J calls and clone size were taken over from that table, and D and trimming were inferred from the DNA. The repertoire holds about 250,000 clones, with 70% to 90% as singletons. The origin of this receptor is a woman between 25 and 40 years old with COVID-19, enrolled during active disease. The sequenced sample consisted of peripheral blood. The gene calls are TRBV10-3 and TRBJ2-7, with D tentatively TRBD2 (5 bases). CDR3 loop: CAISPKLGAYEQYV. Written as DNA, the CDR3 is TGTGCCATCAGCCCTAAACTAGGAGCCTACGAGCAGTACGTC.